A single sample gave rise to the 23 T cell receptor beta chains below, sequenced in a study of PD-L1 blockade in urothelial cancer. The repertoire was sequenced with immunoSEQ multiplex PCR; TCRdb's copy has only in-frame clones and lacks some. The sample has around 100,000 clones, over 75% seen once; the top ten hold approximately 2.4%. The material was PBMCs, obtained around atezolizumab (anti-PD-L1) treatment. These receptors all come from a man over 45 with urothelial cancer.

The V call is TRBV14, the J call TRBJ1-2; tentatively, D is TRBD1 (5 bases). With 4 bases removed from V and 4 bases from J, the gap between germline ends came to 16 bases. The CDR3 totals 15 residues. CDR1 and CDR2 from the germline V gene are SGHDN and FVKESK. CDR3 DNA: TGTGCCAGCAGCCCGCCCGGCAGGGCATTCTATGGCTACACCTTC. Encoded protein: CASSPPGRAFYGYTF.

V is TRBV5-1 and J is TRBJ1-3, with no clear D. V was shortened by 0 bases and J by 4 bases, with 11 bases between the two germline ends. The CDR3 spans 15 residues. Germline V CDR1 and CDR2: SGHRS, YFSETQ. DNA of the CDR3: TGCGCCAGCAGCTTGGGGCCGGGTTCGGGAAACACCATATATTTT. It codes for CASSLGPGSGNTIYF. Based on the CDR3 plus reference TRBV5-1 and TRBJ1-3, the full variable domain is KAGVTQTPRYLIKTRGQQVTLSCSPISGHRSVSWYQQTPGQGLQFLFEYFSETQRNKGNFPGRFSGRQFSNSRSEMNVSTLELGDSALYLCASSLGPGSGNTIYFGEGSWLTVV.

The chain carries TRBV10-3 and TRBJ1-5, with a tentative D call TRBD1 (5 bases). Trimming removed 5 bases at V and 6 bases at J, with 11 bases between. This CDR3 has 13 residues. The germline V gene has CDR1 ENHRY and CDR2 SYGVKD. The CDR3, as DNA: TGTGCCATCAGTCAGGGTGAGGCTCAGCCCCAGCATTTT. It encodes CAISQGEAQPQHF.

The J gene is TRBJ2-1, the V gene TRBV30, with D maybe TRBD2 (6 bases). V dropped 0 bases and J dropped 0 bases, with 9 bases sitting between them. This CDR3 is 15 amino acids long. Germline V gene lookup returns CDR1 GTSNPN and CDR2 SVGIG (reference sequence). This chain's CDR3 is CAWSVPSDSYNEQFF. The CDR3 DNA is TGTGCCTGGAGTGTGCCTAGCGACTCCTACAATGAGCAGTTCTTC.

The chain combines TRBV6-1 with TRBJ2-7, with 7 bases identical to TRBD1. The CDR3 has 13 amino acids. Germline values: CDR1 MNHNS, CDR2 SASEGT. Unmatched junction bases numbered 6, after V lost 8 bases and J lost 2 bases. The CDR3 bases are TGTGCCAGCCAGACAGGGTATCCCTACGAGCAGTACTTC. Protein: CASQTGYPYEQYF.

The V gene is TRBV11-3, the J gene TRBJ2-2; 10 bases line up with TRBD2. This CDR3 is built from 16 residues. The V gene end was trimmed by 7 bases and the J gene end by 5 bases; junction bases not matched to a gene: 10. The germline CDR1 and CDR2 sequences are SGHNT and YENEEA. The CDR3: CASTSGRGFGTGELFF. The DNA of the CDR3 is TGTGCCAGCACCAGCGGGAGGGGATTTGGTACCGGGGAGCTGTTTTTT. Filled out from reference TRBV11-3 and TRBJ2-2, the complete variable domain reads EAGVVQSPRYKIIEKKQPVAFWCNPISGHNTLYWYLQNLGQGPELLIRYENEEAVDDSQLPKDRFSAERLKGVDSTLKIQPAELGDSAVYLCASTSGRGFGTGELFFGEGSRLTVL.

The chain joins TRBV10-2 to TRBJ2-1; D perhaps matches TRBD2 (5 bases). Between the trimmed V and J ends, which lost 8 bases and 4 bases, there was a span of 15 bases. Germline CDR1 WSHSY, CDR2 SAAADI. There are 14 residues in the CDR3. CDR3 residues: CASLFEGRYNEQFF. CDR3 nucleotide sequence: TGCGCCAGCCTATTCGAGGGCCGTTACAATGAGCAGTTCTTC.

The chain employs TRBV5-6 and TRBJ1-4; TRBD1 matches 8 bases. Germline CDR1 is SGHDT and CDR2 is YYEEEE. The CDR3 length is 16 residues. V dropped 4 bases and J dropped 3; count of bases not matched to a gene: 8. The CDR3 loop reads CASSLKGQAPNEKLFF. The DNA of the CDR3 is TGTGCCAGCAGCCTTAAGGGACAGGCGCCTAATGAAAAACTGTTTTTT.

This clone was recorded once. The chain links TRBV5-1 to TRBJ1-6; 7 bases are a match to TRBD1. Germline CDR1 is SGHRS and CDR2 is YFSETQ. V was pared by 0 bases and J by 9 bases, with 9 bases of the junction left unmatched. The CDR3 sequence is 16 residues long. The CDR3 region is CASSLGQGSVISPLHF. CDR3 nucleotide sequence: TGCGCCAGCAGCTTGGGACAGGGATCCGTTATTTCACCCCTCCACTTT. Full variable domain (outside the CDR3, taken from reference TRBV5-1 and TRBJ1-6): KAGVTQTPRYLIKTRGQQVTLSCSPISGHRSVSWYQQTPGQGLQFLFEYFSETQRNKGNFPGRFSGRQFSNSRSEMNVSTLELGDSALYLCASSLGQGSVISPLHFGNGTRLTVT.

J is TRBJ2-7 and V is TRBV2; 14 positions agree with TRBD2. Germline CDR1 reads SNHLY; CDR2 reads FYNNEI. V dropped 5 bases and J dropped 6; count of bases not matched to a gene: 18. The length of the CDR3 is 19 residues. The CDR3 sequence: CASSPFPPRGLAGVGEQYF. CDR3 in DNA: TGTGCCAGCAGTCCTTTTCCACCCCGGGGACTAGCGGGAGTAGGCGAGCAGTACTTC.

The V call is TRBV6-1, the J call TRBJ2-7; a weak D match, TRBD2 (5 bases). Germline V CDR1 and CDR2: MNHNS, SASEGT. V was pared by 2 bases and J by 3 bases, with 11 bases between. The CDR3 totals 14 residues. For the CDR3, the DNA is TGTGCCAGCAGTGAAAAGGACTCAGTCTACGAGCAGTACTTC. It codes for CASSEKDSVYEQYF.

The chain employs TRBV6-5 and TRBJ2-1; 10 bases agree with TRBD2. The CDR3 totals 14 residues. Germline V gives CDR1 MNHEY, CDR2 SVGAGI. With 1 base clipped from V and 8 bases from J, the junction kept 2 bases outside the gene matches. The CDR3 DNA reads TGTGCCAGCAGTTACTGGCTAGCGGGAGATGAGCAGTTCTTC. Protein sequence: CASSYWLAGDEQFF.

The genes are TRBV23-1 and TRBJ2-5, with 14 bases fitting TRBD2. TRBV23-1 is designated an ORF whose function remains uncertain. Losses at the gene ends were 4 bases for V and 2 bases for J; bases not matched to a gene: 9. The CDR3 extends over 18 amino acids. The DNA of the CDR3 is TGCGCCAGCAGTCGGCGACTAGCGGGAGGGCCGGGGCAAGAGACCCAGTACTTC. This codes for CASSRRLAGGPGQETQYF.

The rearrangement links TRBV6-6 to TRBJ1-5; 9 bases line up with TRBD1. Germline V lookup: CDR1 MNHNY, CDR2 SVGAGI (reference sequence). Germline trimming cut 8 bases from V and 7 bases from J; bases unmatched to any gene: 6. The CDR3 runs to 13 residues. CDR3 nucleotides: TGTGCCAGCGGCCGGGACAGGGAGCAGCCCCAGCATTTT. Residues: CASGRDREQPQHF.

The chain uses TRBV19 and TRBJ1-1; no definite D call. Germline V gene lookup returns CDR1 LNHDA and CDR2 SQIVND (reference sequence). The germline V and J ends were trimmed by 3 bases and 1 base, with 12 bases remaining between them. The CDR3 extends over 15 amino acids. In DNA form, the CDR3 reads TGTGCCAGTAGTATCCTCTCTCAGTCGAACACTGAAGCTTTCTTT. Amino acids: CASSILSQSNTEAFF. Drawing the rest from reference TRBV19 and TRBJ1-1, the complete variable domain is DGGITQSPKYLFRKEGQNVTLSCEQNLNHDAMYWYRQDPGQGLRLIYYSQIVNDFQKGDIAEGYSVSREKKESFPLTVTSAQKNPTAFYLCASSILSQSNTEAFFGQGTRLTVV.

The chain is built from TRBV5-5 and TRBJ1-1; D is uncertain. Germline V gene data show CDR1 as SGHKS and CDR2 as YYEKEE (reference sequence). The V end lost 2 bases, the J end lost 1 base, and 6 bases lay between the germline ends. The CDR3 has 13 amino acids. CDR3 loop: CASSFWQNTEAFF. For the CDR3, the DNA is TGTGCCAGCAGCTTCTGGCAGAACACTGAAGCTTTCTTT.

The CDR3 region is CASSPPGQGYFNYGYTF. The CDR3 coding sequence is TGTGCCAGCAGCCCTCCGGGACAGGGATACTTTAACTATGGCTACACCTTC. The chain carries TRBV7-9 and TRBJ1-2; 9 bases align to TRBD1. CDR1 SEHNR and CDR2 FQNEAQ come from the germline V gene (reference sequence). The CDR3 length is 17 residues. The V and J ends lost 5 bases and 1 base, in that order; junction bases with no gene match: 11.

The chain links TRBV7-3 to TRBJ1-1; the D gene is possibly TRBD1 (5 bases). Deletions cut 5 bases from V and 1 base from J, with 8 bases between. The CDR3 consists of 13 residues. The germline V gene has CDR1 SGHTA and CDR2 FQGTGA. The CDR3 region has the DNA TGTGCCAGCAGCATCACAGGGAACACTGAAGCTTTCTTT. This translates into CASSITGNTEAFF.

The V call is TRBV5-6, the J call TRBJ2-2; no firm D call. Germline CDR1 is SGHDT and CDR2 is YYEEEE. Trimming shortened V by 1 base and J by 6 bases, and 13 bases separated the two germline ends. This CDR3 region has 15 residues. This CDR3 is CASSLISVGSGELFF. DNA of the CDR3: TGTGCCAGCAGCTTGATTTCCGTCGGGTCCGGGGAGCTGTTTTTT.

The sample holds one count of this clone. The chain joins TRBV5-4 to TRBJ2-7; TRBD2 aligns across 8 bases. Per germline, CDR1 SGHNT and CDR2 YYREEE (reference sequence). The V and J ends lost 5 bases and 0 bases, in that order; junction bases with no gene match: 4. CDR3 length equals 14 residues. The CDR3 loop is CASRLAGSSYEQYF. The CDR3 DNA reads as TGTGCCAGCAGGTTAGCGGGGAGCTCCTACGAGCAGTACTTC.

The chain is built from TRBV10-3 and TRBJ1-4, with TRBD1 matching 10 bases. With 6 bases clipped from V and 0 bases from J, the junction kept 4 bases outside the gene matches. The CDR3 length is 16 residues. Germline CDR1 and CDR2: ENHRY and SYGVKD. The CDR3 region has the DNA TGTGCCATCAGAGCCGGGACAGGGGCAACTAATGAAAAACTGTTTTTT. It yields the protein CAIRAGTGATNEKLFF.

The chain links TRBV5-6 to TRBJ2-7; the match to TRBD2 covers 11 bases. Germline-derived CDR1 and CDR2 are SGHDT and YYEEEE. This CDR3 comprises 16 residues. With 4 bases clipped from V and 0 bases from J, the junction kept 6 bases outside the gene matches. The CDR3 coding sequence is TGTGCCAGCAGCGAGAAGACTAGCGGGGACTCCTACGAGCAGTACTTC. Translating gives CASSEKTSGDSYEQYF. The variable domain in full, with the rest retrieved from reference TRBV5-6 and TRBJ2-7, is DAGVTQSPTHLIKTRGQQVTLRCSPKSGHDTVSWYQQALGQGPQFIFQYYEEEERQRGNFPDRFSGHQFPNYSSELNVNALLLGDSALYLCASSEKTSGDSYEQYFGPGTRLTVT.

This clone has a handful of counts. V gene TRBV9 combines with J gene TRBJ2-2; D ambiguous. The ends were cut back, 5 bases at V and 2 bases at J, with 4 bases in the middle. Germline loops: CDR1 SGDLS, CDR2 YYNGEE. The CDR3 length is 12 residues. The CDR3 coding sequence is TGTGCCAGCAGTACAAACACCGGGGAGCTGTTTTTT. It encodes CASSTNTGELFF.